This TCR beta chain appears in the sequencing data of a study of T cells in Graves' hyperthyroidism and ophthalmopathy. Regarding the study as a whole: Also found in blood were most expanded thyroid clonotypes above 0.001.

The CDR3 loop spans 15 amino acids. The germline V gene has CDR1 WSHSY and CDR2 SAAADI. Patients counted as stable if ophthalmopathy did not develop within 18 months. Hyperthyroidism in the patients, aged 18 to 65, was newly diagnosed and under 2 months in duration. Reasons for excluding patients were uncontrolled infection, other autoimmune disease, pregnancy or lactation. RNA transcripts served as the template for amplifying TCR beta CDR3 regions. Using the HTBI primer set, a first-round RT-PCR was run on the TCR CDR3. TCRdb re-called the multiplex PCR reads with MiXCR, one entry per CDR3 protein. The sample records fewer than 550,000 distinct CDR3 sequences, 15% to 17% being singletons. A few counts support this clonotype. Its antigen is currently unknown. A junction end diverges from the germline sequence, so it may reflect a read error.

The TCR originated in a woman aged 18 to 35 with Graves' hyperthyroidism. Input material: blood. J is TRBJ2-7 and V is TRBV10-2, with 10 bases matching TRBD2. The CDR3, as DNA: TGCGCCAGCAGTGATCGGAGCGGGGGGGACTACGGGCAGTACTTC. Translated, it gives CASSDRSGGDYGQYF.